A selection of T cell receptor beta chains follows, all from one sample in a study of T cells in Graves' hyperthyroidism and ophthalmopathy. TCRdb re-derived calls from the multiplex PCR reads in MiXCR, one entry per CDR3 protein. The sample carries 500,000 to 750,000 distinct CDR3 sequences, 14% recorded once. Sequencing was performed on blood. These receptors originate from a woman in her late teens or twenties with Graves' ophthalmopathy. The CDR3 runs from the conserved cysteine through the conserved F or W. A D gene is named only where the DNA matches it firmly. Clone size is not always given. Where it is, it says once, few, many or a class for expanded clones.

TRBJ2-5 . TRBV5-1 . CASSLTPPRTAPQETQYF TGCGCCAGCAGCTTGACCCCGCCCCGGACGGCGCCCCAAGAGACCCAGTACTTC
TRBJ2-1 . TRBV20-1 TRBD1 CSAQTGTGGSSEQFF TGCAGTGCCCAGACCGGGACAGGGGGAAGTAGTGAGCAGTTCTTC
TRBJ2-5 many TRBV7-9 TRBD2 CASSPRLGGRGQETQYF TGTGCCAGCAGCCCAAGGTTGGGCGGGAGGGGCCAAGAGACCCAGTACTTC
TRBJ1-5 many TRBV20-1 . CSARMQGSHQPQHF TGCAGTGCTAGAATGCAGGGGTCACATCAGCCCCAGCATTTT
TRBJ2-1 many TRBV30 . CAGRAETFSYNEQFF TGTGCCGGAAGAGCGGAAACGTTCTCCTACAATGAGCAGTTCTTC
TRBJ2-3 many TRBV9 . CASSVDASGDTQYF TGTGCCAGCAGCGTAGATGCCAGCGGAGATACGCAGTATTTT
TRBJ2-1 . TRBV29-1 . CSVEGRDNYNEQFF TGCAGCGTTGAGGGTCGGGATAACTACAATGAGCAGTTCTTC
TRBJ1-1 . TRBV7-3 . CASSLQLGSEAFF TGTGCCAGCAGCCTCCAGTTGGGCAGTGAAGCTTTCTTT
TRBJ1-1 few TRBV7-9 . CASSGRHLNTEAFF TGTGCCAGCAGCGGTAGACATCTGAACACTGAAGCTTTCTTT
TRBJ2-3 many TRBV27 TRBD1 CASTTGADTQYF TGTGCCAGCACCACAGGGGCAGATACGCAGTATTTT
TRBJ2-1 . TRBV4-1 TRBD1 CASSYRGDRGNEQFF TGCGCCAGCAGCTACAGAGGTGACAGGGGCAATGAGCAGTTCTTC
TRBJ2-7 few TRBV19 TRBD2 CASSLVGLANTWEQYF TGTGCCAGTAGCCTTGTCGGACTAGCGAATACGTGGGAGCAGTACTTC
TRBJ1-2 . TRBV30 TRBD1 CAWSQGVIYGYTF TGTGCCTGGAGTCAGGGGGTTATTTATGGCTACACCTTC
TRBJ1-1 many TRBV19 . CASSMATVNTEAFF TGTGCCAGTAGTATGGCGACAGTGAACACTGAAGCTTTCTTT
TRBJ2-1 . TRBV6-1 TRBD1 CATLPWDRGQNEQFF TGTGCCACTCTTCCCTGGGACAGGGGGCAAAATGAGCAGTTCTTC
TRBJ2-2 few TRBV7-9 TRBD2 CASSLGLGTSGTNLGGELFF TGTGCCAGCAGCTTAGGCCTCGGGACTAGCGGGACGAATTTGGGCGGGGAGCTGTTTTTT